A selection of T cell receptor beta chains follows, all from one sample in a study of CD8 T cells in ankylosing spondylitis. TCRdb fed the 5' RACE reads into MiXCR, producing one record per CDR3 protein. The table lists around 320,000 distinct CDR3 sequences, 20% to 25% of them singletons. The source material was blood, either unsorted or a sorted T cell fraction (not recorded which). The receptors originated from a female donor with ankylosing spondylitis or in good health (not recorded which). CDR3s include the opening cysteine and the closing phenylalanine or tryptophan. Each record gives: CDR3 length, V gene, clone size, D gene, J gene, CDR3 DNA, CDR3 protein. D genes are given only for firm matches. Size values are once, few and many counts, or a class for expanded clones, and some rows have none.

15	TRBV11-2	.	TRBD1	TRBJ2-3	TGTGCCAGCAGCCCTAGGACAGGAAGGACAGATACGCAGTATTTT	CASSPRTGRTDTQYF
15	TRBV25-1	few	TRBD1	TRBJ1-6	TGTGCCAGCGCCGACAGGGTGGGTTCTGATTCACCCCTCCACTTT	CASADRVGSDSPLHF
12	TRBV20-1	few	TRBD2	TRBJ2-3	TGCAGTGCTAGAGTCTCTAGCGGTACGCAGTATTTT	CSARVSSGTQYF
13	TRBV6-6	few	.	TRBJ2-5	TGTGCCAGCAGTTACCGACAGGTGGAGACCCAGTACTTC	CASSYRQVETQYF
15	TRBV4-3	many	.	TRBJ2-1	TGCGCCAGCAGCTCCGCATATCGAGCCTATACCGAGCAGTTCTTC	CASSSAYRAYTEQFF
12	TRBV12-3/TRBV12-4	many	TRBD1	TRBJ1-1	TGTGCCAGCAGCTTACAGGGGGCGAGGGCTTTCTTT	CASSLQGARAFF
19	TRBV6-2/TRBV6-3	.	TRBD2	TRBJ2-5	TGTGCCAGCAGTTACCCTAGCCCCGGTGGTAGCGGGAGGGGAGAGACCCAGTACTTC	CASSYPSPGGSGRGETQYF
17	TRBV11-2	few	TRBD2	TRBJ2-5	TGTGCCAGCAGCTCGTTACGACTAGCAGTGGGGCAAGAGACCCAGTACTTC	CASSSLRLAVGQETQYF
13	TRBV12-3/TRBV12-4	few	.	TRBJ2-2	TGTGCCAGCAGCCCGAGCGCGACCGGGGAGCTGTTTTTT	CASSPSATGELFF
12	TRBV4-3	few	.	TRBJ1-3	TGCGCCAGCAGCCACGGTCGAAACACCATATATTTT	CASSHGRNTIYF
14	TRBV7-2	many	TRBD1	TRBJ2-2	TGTGCCAGCAGCCGACAGGGGAAACCCGGGGAGCTGTTTTTT	CASSRQGKPGELFF
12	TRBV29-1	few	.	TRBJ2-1	TGCAGCGTTGAGGTACTTTACAATGAGCAGTTCTTC	CSVEVLYNEQFF
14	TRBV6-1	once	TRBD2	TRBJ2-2	TGTGCCAGCAGTGACCCGGGAGGCACCGGGGAGCTGTTTTTT	CASSDPGGTGELFF
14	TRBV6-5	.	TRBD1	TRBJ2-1	TGTGCCAGCAGTTACAGGACAGGGTTCGATGAGCAGTTCTTC	CASSYRTGFDEQFF
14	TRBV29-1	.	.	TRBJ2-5	TGCAGCGCCCTCCCCAGGGGTCGTATAGAGACCCAGTACTTC	CSALPRGRIETQYF
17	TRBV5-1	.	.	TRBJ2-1	TGCGCCAGCAGTCCGACCCCGTCAGGGATTAACAACAATGAGCAGTTCTTC	CASSPTPSGINNNEQFF
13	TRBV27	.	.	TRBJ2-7	TGTGCCAGCAGATCCGGGAGACCCTACGAGCAGTACTTC	CASRSGRPYEQYF
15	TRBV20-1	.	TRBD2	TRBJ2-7	TGCAGTGCTAGAGATGCCGGCGGGGGTACCTACGAGCAGTACTTC	CSARDAGGGTYEQYF
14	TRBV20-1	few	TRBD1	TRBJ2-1	TGCAGTGCTAGACCGGGACAGGGGCAAGGTGAGCAGTTCTTC	CSARPGQGQGEQFF
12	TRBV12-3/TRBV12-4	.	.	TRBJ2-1	TGTGCCAGCAGAAGGACCAGCGAGCTGCACTTCTTC	CASRRTSELHFF
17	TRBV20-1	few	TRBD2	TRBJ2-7	TGCAGTGCTAGAGATATGAGAAGCGGGAGGGCCAACTACGAGCAGTACTTC	CSARDMRSGRANYEQYF
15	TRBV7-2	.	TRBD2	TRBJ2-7	TGTGCCAGCAGCCCCTCAGCGGGGGGCAGGTACGAGCAGTACTTC	CASSPSAGGRYEQYF
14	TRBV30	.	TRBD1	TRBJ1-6	TGTGCCTGGCGCTCGACAGGGATTAATTCACCCCTCCACTTT	CAWRSTGINSPLHF
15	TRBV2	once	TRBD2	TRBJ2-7	TGTGCCAGCGGGGGAACTAGCGGACTATCCTACGAGCAGTACTTC	CASGGTSGLSYEQYF
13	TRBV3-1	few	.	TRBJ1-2	TGTGCCAGCAGCGTTGGACAGCCCTATGGCTACACCTTC	CASSVGQPYGYTF
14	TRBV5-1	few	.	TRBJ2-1	TGCGCCAGCAGCTTGGACCCGACGAGCCATGAGCAGTTCTTC	CASSLDPTSHEQFF
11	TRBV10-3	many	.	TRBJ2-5	TGTGCCACGAGGACAGAAGAGACCCAGTACTTC	CATRTEETQYF
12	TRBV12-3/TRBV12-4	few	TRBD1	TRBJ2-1	TGTGCCAGCAGTACCAGGGGGACCGGACAGTTCTTC	CASSTRGTGQFF
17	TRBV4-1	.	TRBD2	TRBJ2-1	TGCGCCAGCAGCCAAGATATCAGCGGGAGGCCTCCCGGTGAGCAGTTCTTC	CASSQDISGRPPGEQFF
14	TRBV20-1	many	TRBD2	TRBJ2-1	TGCAGTGCTTCTCGACTAGCGGGGTACAATGAGCAGTTCTTC	CSASRLAGYNEQFF
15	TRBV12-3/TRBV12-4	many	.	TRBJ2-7	TGTGCCAGCAGTTTGAGCCCTAATCGACCTCTGGAGCAGTACTTC	CASSLSPNRPLEQYF
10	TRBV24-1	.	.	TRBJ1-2	TGTGCCTTAACAGGATATGGCTACACCTTC	CALTGYGYTF
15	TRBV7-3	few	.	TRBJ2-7	TGTGCCAGCAGCTTAAAGTTAGTGGGGACTGACGAGCAGTACTTC	CASSLKLVGTDEQYF
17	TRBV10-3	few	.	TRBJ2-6	TGTGCCATCAGTGAGGCGATACAGGGCTCTGGGGCCAACGTCCTGACTTTC	CAISEAIQGSGANVLTF
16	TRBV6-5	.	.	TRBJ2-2	TGTGCCAGCAGTTACTCGGGGGGACGGGACACCGGGGAGCTGTTTTTT	CASSYSGGRDTGELFF
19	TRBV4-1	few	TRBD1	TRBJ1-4	TGCGCCAGCAGCCGCAGAAGATCGGACAGGGGGCCTATTAATGAAAAACTGTTTTTT	CASSRRRSDRGPINEKLFF
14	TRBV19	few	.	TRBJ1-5	TGTGCCAGTAGTCGACCGGGCTACAGGGAGCCCCAGCATTTT	CASSRPGYREPQHF
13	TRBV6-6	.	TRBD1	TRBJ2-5	TGTGCCAGCAGTAGCGGGACAGGGCGGACCCAGTACTTC	CASSSGTGRTQYF
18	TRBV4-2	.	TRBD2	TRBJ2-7	TGTGCCAGCAGCCAAGGACTCGACTCCGCGGGAGGGTCCTACGAGCAGTACTTC	CASSQGLDSAGGSYEQYF
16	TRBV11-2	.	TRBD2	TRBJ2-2	TGTGCCAGCAGCCCAATAGCGGGAGGTAGAACCGGGGAGCTGTTTTTT	CASSPIAGGRTGELFF
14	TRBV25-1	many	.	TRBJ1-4	TGTGCCAGCAGTCCTACAGGGACTAATGAAAAACTGTTTTTT	CASSPTGTNEKLFF
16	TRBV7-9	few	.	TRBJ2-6	TGTGCCAGCAGCTTAGCGCGGAGGTCTGGGGCCAACGTCCTGACTTTC	CASSLARRSGANVLTF
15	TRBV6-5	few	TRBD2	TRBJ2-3	TGTGCCAGCAGTTCTCTAGCGGGAGAGGGGAATACGCAGTATTTT	CASSSLAGEGNTQYF
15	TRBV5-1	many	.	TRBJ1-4	TGCGCCAGCAGACGCGACCAGGGGAAGCGTGAAAAACTGTTTTTT	CASRRDQGKREKLFF
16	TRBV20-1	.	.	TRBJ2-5	TGCAGTGCTAGAGATCTTCGAGCAGGGATCCAAGAGACCCAGTACTTC	CSARDLRAGIQETQYF
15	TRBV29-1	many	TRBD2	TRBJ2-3	TGCAGCGTTGCCAGCGGGAGGTTAGGTACAGATACGCAGTATTTT	CSVASGRLGTDTQYF
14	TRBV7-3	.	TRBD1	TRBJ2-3	TGTGCCAGCAGCCAAGACAGGGTCGGAGATACGCAGTATTTT	CASSQDRVGDTQYF
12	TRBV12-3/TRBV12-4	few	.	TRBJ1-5	TGTGCCAGCAGTTTACCCGAGCAGCCCCAGCATTTT	CASSLPEQPQHF
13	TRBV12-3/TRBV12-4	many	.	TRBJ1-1	TGTGCCAGCAGCTGGTTGAAGAGGACTGAAGCTTTCTTT	CASSWLKRTEAFF
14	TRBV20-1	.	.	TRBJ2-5	TGCAGTGCTAGAACAGGGTCGCCGGGGGAGACCCAGTACTTC	CSARTGSPGETQYF
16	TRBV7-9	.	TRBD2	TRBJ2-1	TGTGCCAGCAGCTCACAACCCCGCGGGAGAGGGGATGAGCAGTTCTTC	CASSSQPRGRGDEQFF
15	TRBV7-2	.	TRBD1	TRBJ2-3	TGTGCCAGCAGTTCACAGGGGGCACGGGCAGATACGCAGTATTTT	CASSSQGARADTQYF
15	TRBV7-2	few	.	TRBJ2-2	TGTGCCAGCAGCTTAGCAACAGCGAACACCGGGGAGCTGTTTTTT	CASSLATANTGELFF
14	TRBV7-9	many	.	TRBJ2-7	TGTGCCAGCAGCTGGAGCGTTCGGCCCTACGAGCAGTACTTC	CASSWSVRPYEQYF
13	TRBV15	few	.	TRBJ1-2	TGTGCCACCAGCATCCAGGGCCACTATGGCTACACCTTC	CATSIQGHYGYTF